This T cell receptor beta chain emerged from a study of naive and memory T cell subsets. Cells stained for CD3, CD4, CD8, CD45RA, CD27 and viability were sorted into four CD45RA/CD27 subsets. General study findings and limits: Gini index rose across naive, CM, EM and EMRA in CD4 and CD8. Naive repertoires, especially CD8, held a few larger clonotypes, possibly memory cells re-expressing CD45RA.

The germline CDR1 and CDR2 sequences are LNHDA and SQIVND (reference sequence). The CDR3 covers 15 residues. V gave up 2 bases and J gave up 6 bases, with 14 bases separating them. Both TRBC1 and TRBC2 were covered by a beta constant-region primer of two equimolar oligonucleotides. Nested alpha and beta constant-region primers with the SP2 primer drove four PCR rounds on ligated cDNA. One entry per CDR3 protein, called by TCRdb with MiXCR from the UMI-ligation and nested PCR reads. The sample yields over 90,000 distinct CDR3 sequences, approximately 10% seen once. Comment on this clonotype: Its antigen is unidentified.

The source material was naive CD4+ T cells from blood. This TCR was recovered from a human donor in good health. The V and J genes are TRBV19 and TRBJ1-5, with D maybe TRBD1 (5 bases). CDR3 region: CASSISSGDVQPQHF. Here the CDR3 DNA reads TGTGCCAGTAGTATATCCTCCGGGGACGTTCAGCCCCAGCATTTT.